What follows describes a single T cell receptor beta chain. Its antigen remains unknown. Germline V gene lookup returns CDR1 KGHDR and CDR2 SFDVKD. The CDR3 length is 13 residues. Between the trimmed V and J ends, which lost 4 bases and 8 bases, there was a span of 13 bases. Via MiXCR, TCRdb re-called the RT-PCR reads, giving one row per CDR3 protein. The repertoire consists of about 480,000 distinct CDR3 sequences, with roughly 25% occurring once and the leading ten covering 1.5% to 2%. This entry comes from a study of response to subunit inactivated influenza vaccine. Findings of the study overall: Authors suggested few new T cells are recruited by each seasonal influenza vaccination.

This specimen consisted of CD4+ T cells sorted from PBMCs, obtained less than 6 days after vaccination. The chain joins TRBV24-1 to TRBJ1-2; D ambiguous. The clonotype was recovered from a man aged 50-60 years who received an inactivated influenza vaccine. CDR3 region: CATSEAPTGGYTF. The CDR3 DNA follows: TGTGCCACCAGTGAAGCCCCGACTGGGGGCTACACCTTC.